The clone carrying this T cell receptor beta chain was recorded at least ten times. Its antigen is undetermined. A second PCR, run for about 7 to 11 cycles, used a sample-barcoded 5' primer plus a J-beta primer mix. Each sample provided no less than 2.5 million CDR3-containing paired-end reads. In TCRdb, the 5' RACE reads were re-called with MiXCR into one record per CDR3 protein. The table shows 1.6 million or so distinct CDR3 sequences, with roughly 30% occurring only once. These data come from a study of blood T cells in healthy people across ages. Caucasian, healthy and from Russia, the donors were aged between about 6 and 90. Study-level points and caveats: The lack of PBMC sorting stopped any conclusive naive versus antigen-experienced comparison.

Germline V gene lookup returns CDR1 SGHRS and CDR2 YFSETQ. The CDR3 is 14 residues long. V was pared by 2 bases and J by 4 bases, with 3 bases of the junction left unmatched. V and J are TRBV5-1 and TRBJ2-5; TRBD1 matches 9 bases. The sample taken for sequencing was blood. The sequence was obtained from a young woman in good health. CDR3 bases: TGCGCCAGCAGCTTCCAGACAGGGGGAGAGACCCAGTACTTC. The encoded protein is CASSFQTGGETQYF. Full variable domain (rest looked up from reference TRBV5-1 and TRBJ2-5): KAGVTQTPRYLIKTRGQQVTLSCSPISGHRSVSWYQQTPGQGLQFLFEYFSETQRNKGNFPGRFSGRQFSNSRSEMNVSTLELGDSALYLCASSFQTGGETQYFGPGTRLLVL.